This TCR beta chain is from a study of vaccination and CD4 T cells after COVID-19. Overall study: Four females and six males made up the convalescents, two of whom were Hispanic.

The study, taken as a whole, reports: The median number of SARS-CoV-2-reactive clonotypes increased from around 20 to 38, a change that did not reach significance.

Per the germline V gene, CDR1 is LNHNV and CDR2 is YYDKDF (reference sequence). The CDR3 totals 15 residues. V was pared by 8 bases and J by 9 bases, with 11 bases of the junction left unmatched. As for this clonotype: As yet, its antigen is unknown.

Cultured CD4+ T-cell DNA underwent Oncomine TCR Beta short-read sequencing. TCRdb processed the PCR reads anew with MiXCR; each CDR3 protein has one entry. The sample comprises roughly 13,000 distinct CDR3 sequences, approximately 69% of which are singletons, and around 30% rests with the top ten. Treatment given: 10-day PBMC culture with coronavirus spike peptide pools or control peptides (ViraFEST assay). T cells were expanded with peptide pools, and expanded clonotypes were identified by TCR sequencing. The chain uses TRBV15 and TRBJ1-6, with 9 bases lining up with TRBD1. The origin of this receptor is a human donor who had recovered from COVID-19. Sequenced: CD4+ T cells from blood, cultured in vitro. CDR3 DNA: TGTGCCACCCGGGACAGGGTTTTTGATGGTTCACCCCTCCACTTT. Protein product: CATRDRVFDGSPLHF.